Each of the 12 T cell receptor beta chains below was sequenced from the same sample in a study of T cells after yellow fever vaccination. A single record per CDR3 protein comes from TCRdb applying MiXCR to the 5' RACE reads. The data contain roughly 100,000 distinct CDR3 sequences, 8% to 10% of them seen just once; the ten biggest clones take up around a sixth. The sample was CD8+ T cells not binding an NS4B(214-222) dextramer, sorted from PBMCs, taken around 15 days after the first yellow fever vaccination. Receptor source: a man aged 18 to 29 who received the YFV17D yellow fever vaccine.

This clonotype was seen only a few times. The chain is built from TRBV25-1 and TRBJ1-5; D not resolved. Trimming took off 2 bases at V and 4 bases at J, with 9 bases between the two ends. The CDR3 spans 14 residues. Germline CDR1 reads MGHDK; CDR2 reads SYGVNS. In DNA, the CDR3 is TGTGCCAGCAGTGAAAAACTCGGAAATCAGCCCCAGCATTTT. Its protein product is CASSEKLGNQPQHF.

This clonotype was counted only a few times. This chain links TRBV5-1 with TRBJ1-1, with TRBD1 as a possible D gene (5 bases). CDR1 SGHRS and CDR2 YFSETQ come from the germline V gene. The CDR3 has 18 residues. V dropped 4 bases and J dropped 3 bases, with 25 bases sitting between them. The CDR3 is CASSLPGGVEARDTEAFF. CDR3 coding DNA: TGCGCCAGCAGCCTACCGGGGGGGGTTGAGGCCCGTGACACTGAAGCTTTCTTT. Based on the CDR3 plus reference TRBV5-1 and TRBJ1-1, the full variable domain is KAGVTQTPRYLIKTRGQQVTLSCSPISGHRSVSWYQQTPGQGLQFLFEYFSETQRNKGNFPGRFSGRQFSNSRSEMNVSTLELGDSALYLCASSLPGGVEARDTEAFFGQGTRLTVV.

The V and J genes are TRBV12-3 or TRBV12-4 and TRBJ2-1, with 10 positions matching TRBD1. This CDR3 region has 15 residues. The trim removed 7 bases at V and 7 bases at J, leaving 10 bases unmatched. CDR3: CASTLGTGAGNEQFF. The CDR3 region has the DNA TGTGCCAGCACCCTCGGGACAGGGGCAGGGAATGAGCAGTTCTTC.

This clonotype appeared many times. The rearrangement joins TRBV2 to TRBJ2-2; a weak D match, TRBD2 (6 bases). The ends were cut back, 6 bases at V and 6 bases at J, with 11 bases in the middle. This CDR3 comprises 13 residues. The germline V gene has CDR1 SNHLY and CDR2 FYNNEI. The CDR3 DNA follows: TGTGCCAGCAGGGTCAGGGAGGCCGGGGAGCTGTTTTTT. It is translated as CASRVREAGELFF.

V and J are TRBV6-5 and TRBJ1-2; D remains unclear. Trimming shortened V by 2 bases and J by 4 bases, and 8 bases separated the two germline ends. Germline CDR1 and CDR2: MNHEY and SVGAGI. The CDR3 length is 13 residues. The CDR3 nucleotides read TGTGCCAGCAGTTACGGTAGCGGCTATGGCTACACCTTC. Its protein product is CASSYGSGYGYTF.

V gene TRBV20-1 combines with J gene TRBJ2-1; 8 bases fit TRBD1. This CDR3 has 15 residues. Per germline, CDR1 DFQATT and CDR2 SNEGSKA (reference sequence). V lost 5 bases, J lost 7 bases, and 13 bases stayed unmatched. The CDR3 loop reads CSAANLGQGGNEQFF. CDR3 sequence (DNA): TGCAGTGCTGCCAACTTAGGACAGGGTGGAAATGAGCAGTTCTTC.

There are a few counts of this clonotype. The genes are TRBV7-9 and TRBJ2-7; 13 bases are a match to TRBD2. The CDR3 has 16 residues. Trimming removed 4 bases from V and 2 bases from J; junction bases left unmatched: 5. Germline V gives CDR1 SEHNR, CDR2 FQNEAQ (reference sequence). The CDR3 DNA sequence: TGTGCCAGCAGCTCCGAGACTAGCGGGGGGACCTACGAGCAGTACTTC. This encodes CASSSETSGGTYEQYF.

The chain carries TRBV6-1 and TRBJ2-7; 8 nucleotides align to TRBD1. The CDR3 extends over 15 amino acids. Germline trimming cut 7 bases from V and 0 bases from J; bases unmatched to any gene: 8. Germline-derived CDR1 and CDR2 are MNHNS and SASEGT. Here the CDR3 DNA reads TGTGCCAGCAATGGGCGGACAGGGCCCTCCTACGAGCAGTACGTC. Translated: CASNGRTGPSYEQYV.

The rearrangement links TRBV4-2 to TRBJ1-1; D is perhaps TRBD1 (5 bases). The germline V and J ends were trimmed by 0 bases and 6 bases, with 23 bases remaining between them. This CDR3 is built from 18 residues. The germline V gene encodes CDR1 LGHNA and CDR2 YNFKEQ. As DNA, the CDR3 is TGTGCCAGCAGCCAAGATGTGTGGGGGAATTGGGGTAGCGCTGAAGCTTTCTTT. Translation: CASSQDVWGNWGSAEAFF.

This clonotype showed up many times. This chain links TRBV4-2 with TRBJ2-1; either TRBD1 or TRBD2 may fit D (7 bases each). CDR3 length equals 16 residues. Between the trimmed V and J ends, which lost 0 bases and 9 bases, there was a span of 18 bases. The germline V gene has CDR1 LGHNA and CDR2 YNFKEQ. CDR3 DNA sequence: TGTGCCAGCAGCCAAGATTGGCAGGGGGGGGTGTTTGAGCAGTTCTTC. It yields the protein CASSQDWQGGVFEQFF.

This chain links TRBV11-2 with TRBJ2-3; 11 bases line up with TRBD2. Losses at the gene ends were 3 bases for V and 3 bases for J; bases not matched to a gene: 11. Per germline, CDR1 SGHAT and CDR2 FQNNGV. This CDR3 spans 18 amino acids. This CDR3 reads CASSFHSLAGGPTDTQYF. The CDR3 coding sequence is TGTGCCAGCAGCTTCCATTCATTAGCGGGGGGGCCAACAGATACGCAGTATTTT. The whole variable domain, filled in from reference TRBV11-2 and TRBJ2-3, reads EAGVAQSPRYKIIEKRQSVAFWCNPISGHATLYWYQQILGQGPKLLIQFQNNGVVDDSQLPKDRFSAERLKGVDSTLKIQPAKLEDSAVYLCASSFHSLAGGPTDTQYFGPGTRLTVL.

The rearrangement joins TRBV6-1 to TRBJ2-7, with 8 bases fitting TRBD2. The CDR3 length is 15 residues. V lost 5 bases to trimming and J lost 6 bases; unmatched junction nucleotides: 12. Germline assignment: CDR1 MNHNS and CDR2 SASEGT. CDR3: CASSLGIAGPFEQYV. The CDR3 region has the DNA TGTGCCAGCAGTCTAGGAATAGCGGGGCCTTTCGAGCAGTACGTC.